This T cell receptor (beta chain) derives from a study of blood T cell repertoires in COVID-19. Across the whole study: Whether acute or convalescent, the COVID-19 samples came from the United States, Italy and Spain. T cells, B-cell-depleted T cells, or PBMCs supplied cDNA or gDNA.

Original processing methods: How many nucleated cells were present was estimated from reference gene primer amplification. Data came from immunoSEQ multiplex PCR; TCRdb stores just in-frame clones and leaves some out. The D gene and trimming were derived from the DNA, and the V and J assignments and clone size from that table. The table has roughly 34,000 clones, roughly four fifths seen once. This CDR3 contains 11 residues. Looked up from germline, CDR1 is MNHEY and CDR2 is SVGEGT. The V and J ends lost 2 bases and 4 bases respectively, with 3 bases between them. This clone was counted once. The TCR originated in a human donor in a cohort sampled during active COVID-19. Sequencing was performed on peripheral blood. The chain couples TRBV6-2 or TRBV6-3 to TRBJ2-7; D remains unclear. DNA of the CDR3: TGTGCCAGCAGTTACCTATACGAGCAGTACTTC. Translated: CASSYLYEQYF.